The rows below give T cell receptor beta chains drawn from one sample of a study of blood T cell repertoires in COVID-19. Here immunoSEQ multiplex PCR was the method, and the copy in TCRdb shows in-frame clones only, minus some. The data show 100,000 to 150,000 clones, about 81% seen once. Specimen: PBMCs or T cells enriched from blood (not recorded which). The receptors come from a man aged 40-55 years with acute COVID-19. CDR3s include the opening cysteine and the closing phenylalanine or tryptophan. The order of the fields is clone size, D gene, V gene, J gene, CDR3 DNA, CDR3 protein. A D gene is named only where the DNA matches it firmly. Not every row has a clone size; where given, it reads once, few, many or a size class.

once	TRBD1	TRBV7-2	TRBJ2-3	TGTGCCAGCAGCTCTGCCCCAGGGGGCACGAATACGCAGTATTTT	CASSSAPGGTNTQYF
.	.	TRBV29-1	TRBJ2-1	TGCAGCGTTGAAGCTCATCGGGTACACAATGAGCAGTTCTTC	CSVEAHRVHNEQFF
.	.	TRBV27	TRBJ2-2	TGTGCCAGCAGTTTAAAACCCGGGGCGAACACCGGGGAGCTGTTTTTT	CASSLKPGANTGELFF
.	.	TRBV4-2	TRBJ2-3	TGTGCCAGCAGCCCCCAGGCGGGGTCCACAGATACGCAGTATTTT	CASSPQAGSTDTQYF
.	.	TRBV5-1	TRBJ1-4	TGCGCCAGCAGCGCCCAGGGGCACGAAAAACTGTTTTTT	CASSAQGHEKLFF
.	.	TRBV6-6	TRBJ2-5	TGTGCCAGCAGTTACAACGAGCAAGAGACCCAGTACTTC	CASSYNEQETQYF
.	.	TRBV11-3	TRBJ1-1	TGTGCCAGCAGCTTAGGAGGAGGCAGAGAAGCTTTCTTT	CASSLGGGREAFF
.	TRBD1	TRBV28	TRBJ1-3	TGTGCCAGCAGATTCAGCGAGACAGGGATGCACACCATATATTTT	CASRFSETGMHTIYF
.	.	TRBV7-6	TRBJ2-3	TGTGCCAGCAGTCGACAGGAAGTCACAGATACGCAGTATTTT	CASSRQEVTDTQYF
.	TRBD2	TRBV24-1	TRBJ2-7	TGTGCCACCAGTGATTCCGGGAGGGGGGAGCAGTACTTC	CATSDSGRGEQYF
once	.	TRBV11-3	TRBJ2-5	TGTGCCAGCAGCCCCTCTCTCGCAGGGCCAGAGACCCAGTACTTC	CASSPSLAGPETQYF
few	.	TRBV3-1/TRBV3-2	TRBJ1-5	TGTGCCAGCAGCCTCGGGGGGCAGAGGGATCAGCCCCAGCATTTT	CASSLGGQRDQPQHF
once	TRBD1	TRBV6-5	TRBJ1-4	TGTGCCAGCAGTTGGGACAGGGGCTCCCCGAATGAAAAACTGTTTTTT	CASSWDRGSPNEKLFF
.	TRBD1	TRBV9	TRBJ1-1	TGTGCCAGCAGCTTGACAGGGGGGGCGGTCACTGAAGCTTTCTTT	CASSLTGGAVTEAFF
.	.	TRBV10-3	TRBJ1-2	TGTGCCATCAGTGAGGGAAACTACAGGGACTACACCTTC	CAISEGNYRDYTF
.	TRBD1	TRBV28	TRBJ1-5	TGTGCCAGCAGGATTGGGACAGCCAACCCGAGGAATCAGCCCCAGCATTTT	CASRIGTANPRNQPQHF
.	.	TRBV7-7	TRBJ2-2	TGTGCTAGCAGCCCAGGGCGCCTCCACACCGGGGAGCTGTTTTTT	CASSPGRLHTGELFF
few	TRBD2	TRBV7-9	TRBJ2-1	TGTGCCAGCAGCCAAGCGGGGGAAGATGAGCAGTTCTTC	CASSQAGEDEQFF
.	.	TRBV18	TRBJ1-2	TGTGCCAGCTCCCCCGTTTTGGCGGGGAGCTATGGCTACACCTTC	CASSPVLAGSYGYTF
.	.	TRBV9	TRBJ1-2	TGTGCCAGCAGCGTAGGGGGGCAGGGATCCGGCTACACCTTC	CASSVGGQGSGYTF
.	TRBD1	TRBV3-1/TRBV3-2	TRBJ1-2	TGTGCCAGCAGCCAAGAGGACAGGTCCTATGGCTACACCTTC	CASSQEDRSYGYTF
.	.	TRBV5-4	TRBJ2-5	TGTGCCAGCAGCTTGGAAGCGACGGGCGGGGAGACCCAGTACTTC	CASSLEATGGETQYF
.	.	TRBV10-3	TRBJ1-2	TGTGCCATCAGTGGGGGGCAGGGGTATGGCTACACCTTC	CAISGGQGYGYTF
.	TRBD2	TRBV13	TRBJ2-2	TGTGCCAGCAGGGCGTTCGGGAGGGACACCGGGGAGCTGTTTTTT	CASRAFGRDTGELFF
.	.	TRBV10-2	TRBJ1-5	TGCGCCAGCAGTGTCGACAGGTACCAGCCCCAGCATTTT	CASSVDRYQPQHF
.	.	TRBV2	TRBJ2-7	TGTGCCAGCAGTGATAACCAGTTCAACGAGCAGTACTTC	CASSDNQFNEQYF
.	.	TRBV7-9	TRBJ1-2	TGTGCCAGCAGCAATTCACGGGACTACACCTTC	CASSNSRDYTF
.	TRBD2	TRBV7-9	TRBJ2-7	TGTGCCAGCAGCTCAAGGACTAGCGGGAGAGTCGAGCAGTACTTC	CASSSRTSGRVEQYF
.	.	TRBV7-2	TRBJ1-3	TGTGCCAGCAGCGGTTCGGGGGATAACTCTGGAAACACCATATATTTT	CASSGSGDNSGNTIYF